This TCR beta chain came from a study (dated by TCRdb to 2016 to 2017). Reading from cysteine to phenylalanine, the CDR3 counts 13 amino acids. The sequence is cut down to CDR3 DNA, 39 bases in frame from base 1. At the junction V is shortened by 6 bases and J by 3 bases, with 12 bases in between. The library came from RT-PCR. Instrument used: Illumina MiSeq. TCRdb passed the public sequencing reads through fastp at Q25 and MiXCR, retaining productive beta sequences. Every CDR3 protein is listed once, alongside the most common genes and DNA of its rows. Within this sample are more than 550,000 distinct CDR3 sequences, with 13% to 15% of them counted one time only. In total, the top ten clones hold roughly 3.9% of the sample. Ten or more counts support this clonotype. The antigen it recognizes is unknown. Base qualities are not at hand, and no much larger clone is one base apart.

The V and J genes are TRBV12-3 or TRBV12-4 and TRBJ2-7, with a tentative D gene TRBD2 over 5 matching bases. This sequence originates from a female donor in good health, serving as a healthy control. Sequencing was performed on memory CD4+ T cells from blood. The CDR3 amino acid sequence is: CASSLGLIYEQYF. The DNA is TGTGCCAGCAGCCTCGGACTGATCTACGAGCAGTACTTC.